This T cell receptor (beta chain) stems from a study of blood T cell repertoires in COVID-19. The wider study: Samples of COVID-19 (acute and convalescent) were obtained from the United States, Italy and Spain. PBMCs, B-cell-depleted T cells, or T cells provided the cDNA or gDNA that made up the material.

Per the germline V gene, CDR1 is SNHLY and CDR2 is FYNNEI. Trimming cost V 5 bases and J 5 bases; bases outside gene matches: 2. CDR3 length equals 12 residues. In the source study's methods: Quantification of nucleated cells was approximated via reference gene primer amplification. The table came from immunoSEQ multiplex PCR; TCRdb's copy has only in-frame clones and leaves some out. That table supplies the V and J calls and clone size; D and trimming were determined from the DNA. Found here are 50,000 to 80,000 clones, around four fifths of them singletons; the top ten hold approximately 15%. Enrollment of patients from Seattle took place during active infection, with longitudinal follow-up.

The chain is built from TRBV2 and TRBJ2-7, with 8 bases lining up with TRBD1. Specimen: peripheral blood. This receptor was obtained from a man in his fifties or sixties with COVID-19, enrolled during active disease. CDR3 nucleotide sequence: TGTGCCAGCAGTTTGGACAGGGACGAGCAGTACTTC. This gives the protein CASSLDRDEQYF.